Reported below is one T cell receptor (beta chain). Germline CDR1 is SGDLS and CDR2 is YYNGEE. V gave up 2 bases and J gave up 4 bases, with 9 bases separating them. This CDR3 has 13 residues. These data are taken from a study of blood T cell repertoires in COVID-19. Study at large: Acute and convalescent COVID-19 specimens originated in the United States, Italy and Spain. Sources were T cells, B-cell-depleted T cells, or PBMCs; the material itself was cDNA or gDNA.

Some clones are missing from TCRdb's copy, which holds only in-frame ones; the method was immunoSEQ multiplex PCR. The table lists 300,000 to 400,000 clones, roughly 88% of them singletons. The sequencing input was peripheral blood. The receptor's source is a woman aged 25-40 years with COVID-19, enrolled during active disease. The rearrangement links TRBV9 to TRBJ1-1, with D maybe TRBD1 (6 bases). The CDR3 DNA sequence: TGTGCCAGCAGCGTCAAAGGGGGCACTGAAGCTTTCTTT. This translates into CASSVKGGTEAFF.